The clone carrying this T cell receptor (beta chain) was seen repeatedly, ten times or more. The entry originates in a study of regulatory T cells in long-lasting Graves disease. Study in general: Graves' patients diagnosed newly had used antithyroid drugs under 3 months.

The V end lost 3 bases, the J end lost 0 bases, and 12 bases lay between the germline ends. The CDR3 loop spans 15 amino acids. From germline, CDR1 is SGDLS and CDR2 YYNGEE. Construction of TCR beta libraries relied on iRepertoire HTBI primers and on Arm-PCR targeting CDR3 regions. TCRdb analysed the multiplex PCR reads with MiXCR anew, one entry per CDR3 protein. The top ten clones hold 18% of a sample with a few hundred thousand distinct CDR3 sequences, 12% of them seen once. Stated time point: newly diagnosed GD, antithyroid drugs for less than 3 months. PBMC-extracted RNA yielded the TCR library. These sequences were also reported in another study, on T cells in Graves' hyperthyroidism and ophthalmopathy.

The starting material was peripheral blood mononuclear cells (PBMCs), obtained at new diagnosis, from a patient treated with antithyroid drugs. This clonotype was sampled from a woman under 30 with Graves disease. The V and J genes are TRBV9 and TRBJ1-1; the D is unclear. The CDR3 DNA reads as TGTGCCAGCAGCGGGATCGACGGGATGAACACTGAAGCTTTCTTT. Translating gives CASSGIDGMNTEAFF.